The clone carrying this TCR beta chain has a handful of counts. Its antigen is undetermined. The data are from a study of T cell repertoires in cytomegalovirus infection. For the study at large: Carrying CMV and the relevant HLA type showed in public TCR beta signatures.

TCRdb reprocessed the reads via MiXCR and lists one record per CDR3 protein. Of hundreds of thousands of distinct CDR3 sequences listed, approximately 42% are singletons. This CDR3 spans 15 amino acids. From germline, CDR1 is MGHRA and CDR2 YSYEKL. Trimming took 2 bases from V and 10 from J, leaving 19 bases between them. This material consisted of cultured PBMCs, taken from culture after CMV antigen stimulation. The chain couples TRBV4-1 to TRBJ2-3; no definite D call. The source of this sequence is a human donor in good health (CMV status not recorded). Some clones in this sample may be carry-over from other donors' samples. CDR3 nucleotide sequence: TGCGCCAGCAGCCAACCTACTCGTTCGCGACGAGCGCAGTATTTT. This encodes CASSQPTRSRRAQYF.